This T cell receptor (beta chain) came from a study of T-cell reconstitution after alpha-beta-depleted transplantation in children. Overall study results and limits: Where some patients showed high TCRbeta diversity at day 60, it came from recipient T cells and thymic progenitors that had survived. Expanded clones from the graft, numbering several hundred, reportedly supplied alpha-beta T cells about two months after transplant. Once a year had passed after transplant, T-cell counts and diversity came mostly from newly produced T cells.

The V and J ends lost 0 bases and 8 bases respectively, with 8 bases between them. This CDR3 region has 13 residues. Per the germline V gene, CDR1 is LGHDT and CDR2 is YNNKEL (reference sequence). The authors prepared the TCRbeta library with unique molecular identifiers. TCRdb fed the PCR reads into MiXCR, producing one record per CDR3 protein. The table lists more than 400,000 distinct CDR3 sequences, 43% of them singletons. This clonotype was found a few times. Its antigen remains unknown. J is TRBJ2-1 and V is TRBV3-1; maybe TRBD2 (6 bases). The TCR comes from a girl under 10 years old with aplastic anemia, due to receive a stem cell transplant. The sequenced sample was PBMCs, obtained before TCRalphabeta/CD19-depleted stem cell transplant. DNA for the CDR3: TGTGCCAGCAGCCAAGATGGCGGGGATGAGCAGTTCTTC. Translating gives CASSQDGGDEQFF.